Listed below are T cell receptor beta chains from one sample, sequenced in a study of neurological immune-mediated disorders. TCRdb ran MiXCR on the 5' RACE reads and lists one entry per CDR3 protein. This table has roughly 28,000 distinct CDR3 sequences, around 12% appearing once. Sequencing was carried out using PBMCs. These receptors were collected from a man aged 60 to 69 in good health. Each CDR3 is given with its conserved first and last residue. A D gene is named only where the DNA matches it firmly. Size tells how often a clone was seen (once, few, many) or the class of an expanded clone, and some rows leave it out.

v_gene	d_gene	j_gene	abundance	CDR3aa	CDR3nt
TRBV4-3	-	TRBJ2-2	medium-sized	CASSHAGLPTGELFF	TGCGCCAGCAGCCATGCGGGACTTCCGACCGGGGAGCTGTTTTTT
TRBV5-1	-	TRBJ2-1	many	CASSFSGHNSYNEQFF	TGCGCCAGCAGCTTTTCAGGGCATAACTCCTACAATGAGCAGTTCTTC
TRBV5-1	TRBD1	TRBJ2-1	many	CASSFTGADNEQFF	TGCGCCAGCAGCTTTACAGGGGCGGACAATGAGCAGTTCTTC
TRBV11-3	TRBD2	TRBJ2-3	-	CASSLDSGLAGDPATQYF	TGTGCCAGCAGCTTGGATAGCGGACTAGCGGGGGATCCAGCTACGCAGTATTTT
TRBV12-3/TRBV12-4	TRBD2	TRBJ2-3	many	CASSPGLAGADTQYF	TGTGCCAGCAGCCCGGGACTAGCGGGAGCAGATACGCAGTATTTT
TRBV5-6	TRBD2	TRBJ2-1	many	CASSFTLGGPGLAGHSNEQFF	TGTGCCAGCAGCTTCACTCTTGGGGGGCCGGGACTAGCGGGCCATAGTAATGAGCAGTTCTTC
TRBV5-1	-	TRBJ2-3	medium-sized	CASSLAGQTTDTQYF	TGCGCCAGCAGCTTGGCCGGGCAGACCACAGATACGCAGTATTTT
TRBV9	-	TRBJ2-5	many	CASSGSLRAKTQYF	TGTGCCAGCAGCGGTTCCTTGAGGGCGAAGACCCAGTACTTC
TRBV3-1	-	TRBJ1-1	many	CASSRNIQAGEAFF	TGTGCCAGCAGCCGGAATATACAGGCAGGTGAAGCTTTCTTT
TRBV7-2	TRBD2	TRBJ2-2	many	CASSTRTSEHTGELFF	TGTGCCAGCAGCACCAGGACTAGCGAACACACCGGGGAGCTGTTTTTT
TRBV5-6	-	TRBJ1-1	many	CASSLRRGNTEAFF	TGTGCCAGCAGCTTGAGAAGGGGGAACACTGAAGCTTTCTTT
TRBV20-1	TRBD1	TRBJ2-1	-	CSAPDRRRSNEQFF	TGCAGTGCCCCGGACAGGCGTCGGTCCAATGAGCAGTTCTTC
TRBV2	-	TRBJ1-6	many	CASRENPQGRSPLHF	TGTGCCAGCAGGGAAAACCCCCAGGGGAGGTCACCCCTCCACTTT
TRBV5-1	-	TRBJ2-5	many	CASTNVQGGKETQYF	TGCGCCAGCACCAACGTGCAGGGCGGGAAAGAGACCCAGTACTTC
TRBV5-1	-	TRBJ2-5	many	CASSPTGAGQETQYF	TGCGCCAGCAGCCCCACTGGGGCGGGACAAGAGACCCAGTACTTC
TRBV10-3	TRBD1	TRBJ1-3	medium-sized	CAIGTGATGNTIYF	TGTGCCATCGGGACAGGGGCGACTGGAAACACCATATATTTT
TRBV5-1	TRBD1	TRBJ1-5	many	CASSYSGGGNQPQHF	TGCGCCAGCAGCTATTCAGGGGGAGGCAATCAGCCCCAGCATTTT
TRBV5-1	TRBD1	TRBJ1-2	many	CASSLDPVTQGLESGYTF	TGCGCCAGCAGCTTGGACCCCGTTACACAGGGGCTTGAGAGTGGCTACACCTTC
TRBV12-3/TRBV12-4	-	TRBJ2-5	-	CAGSLAPMVGAGETQYF	TGTGCCGGCAGTTTAGCCCCCATGGTGGGGGCGGGAGAGACCCAGTACTTC
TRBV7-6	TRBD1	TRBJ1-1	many	CASSPRQGMNTEAFF	TGTGCCAGCAGCCCGCGACAGGGAATGAACACTGAAGCTTTCTTT
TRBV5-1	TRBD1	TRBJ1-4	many	CASSGGGQGSPEKLFF	TGCGCCAGCAGCGGAGGGGGACAGGGGTCACCCGAAAAACTGTTTTTT
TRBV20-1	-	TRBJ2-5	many	CSASERFRSWDQETQYF	TGCAGTGCTAGTGAAAGGTTCCGGAGCTGGGACCAAGAGACCCAGTACTTC
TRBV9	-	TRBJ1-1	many	CASSVGGDTEAFF	TGTGCCAGCAGCGTAGGAGGGGACACTGAAGCTTTCTTT
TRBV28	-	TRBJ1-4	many	CASSTLRGKLFF	TGTGCCAGCAGCACGTTACGGGGCAAACTGTTTTTT
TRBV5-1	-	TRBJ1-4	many	CASSQLGGTNEKLFF	TGCGCCAGCAGCCAGTTGGGGGGAACTAATGAAAAACTGTTTTTT
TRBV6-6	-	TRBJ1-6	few	CASSLTGRSYNSPLHF	TGTGCCAGCAGTTTGACAGGTCGCTCCTATAATTCACCCCTCCACTTT
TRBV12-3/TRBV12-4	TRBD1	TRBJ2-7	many	CASRSGTGSYEQYF	TGTGCCAGCAGATCCGGGACAGGGAGCTACGAGCAGTACTTC
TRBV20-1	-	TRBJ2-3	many	CSASWSDTQYF	TGCAGTGCTAGCTGGAGTGATACGCAGTATTTT
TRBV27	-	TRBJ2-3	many	CASSLVGSGATQYF	TGTGCCAGCAGTTTGGTGGGATCAGGGGCTACGCAGTATTTT
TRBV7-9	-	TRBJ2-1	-	CASTRTDNEQIF	TGCGCCAGCACAAGGACTGACAATGAGCAGATCTTC
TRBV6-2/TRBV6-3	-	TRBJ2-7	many	CASSYSGTAYEQYF	TGTGCCAGCAGTTATTCCGGGACCGCTTACGAGCAGTACTTC
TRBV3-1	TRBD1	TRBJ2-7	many	CASSQVGGRTGSLEQYF	TGTGCCAGCAGCCAAGTTGGCGGTAGGACAGGGTCTCTCGAGCAGTACTTC
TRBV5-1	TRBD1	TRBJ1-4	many	CASSITQGTTNEKLFF	TGCGCCAGCAGCATAACACAGGGGACGACCAACGAAAAACTGTTTTTT
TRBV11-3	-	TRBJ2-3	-	CASSLPLGTTSTDTQYF	TGTGCCAGCAGCTTACCTTTAGGGACCACGAGCACAGATACGCAGTATTTT
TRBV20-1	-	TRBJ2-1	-	CSARVGRYNEQFF	TGCAGTGCTAGAGTTGGCAGATACAATGAGCAGTTCTTC
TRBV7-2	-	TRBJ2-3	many	CASSVVLGASDTQYF	TGTGCCAGCAGCGTGGTCCTGGGTGCTTCAGATACGCAGTATTTT
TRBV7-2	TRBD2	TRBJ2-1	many	CASSRGLAGVTEQFF	TGTGCCAGCAGCAGAGGACTAGCGGGAGTTACTGAGCAGTTCTTC
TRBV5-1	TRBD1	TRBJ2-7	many	CASSRDRVSEQYF	TGCGCCAGCAGCCGCGACAGGGTGAGCGAGCAGTACTTC
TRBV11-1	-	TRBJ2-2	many	CASSSPNTGAGELFF	TGTGCCAGCAGCTCCCCGAATACCGGGGCCGGGGAGCTGTTTTTT
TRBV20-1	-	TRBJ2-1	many	CSASGSGYYNEQFF	TGCAGTGCAAGCGGTAGCGGTTATTACAATGAGCAGTTCTTC
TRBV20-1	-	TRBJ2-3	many	CSARDPGGSSTDTQYF	TGCAGTGCTAGAGATCCGGGCGGGTCTAGCACAGATACGCAGTATTTT
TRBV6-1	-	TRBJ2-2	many	CASSPLPPPGELFF	TGTGCCAGCAGCCCCCTCCCCCCTCCCGGGGAGCTGTTTTTT
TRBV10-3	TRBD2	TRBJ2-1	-	CAIRPGPLPGGANEQFF	TGTGCCATCAGGCCGGGACCGCTGCCCGGGGGGGCCAATGAGCAGTTCTTC
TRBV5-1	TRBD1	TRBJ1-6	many	CASRGTGVGSPLHF	TGCGCCAGCCGAGGGACAGGGGTAGGTTCACCCCTCCACTTT
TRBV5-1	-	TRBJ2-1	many	CASSLASRSEQFF	TGCGCCAGCAGCTTGGCCAGCCGAAGTGAGCAGTTCTTC
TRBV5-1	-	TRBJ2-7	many	CASSLESRGSEQYF	TGCGCCAGCAGCTTGGAGTCCAGGGGAAGCGAGCAGTACTTC
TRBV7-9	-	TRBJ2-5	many	CASSLNGGETQYF	TGTGCCAGCAGCTTAAATGGAGGAGAGACCCAGTACTTC
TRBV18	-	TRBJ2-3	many	CASSQQVRADTQYF	TGTGCCAGCTCTCAACAGGTGCGGGCAGATACGCAGTATTTT
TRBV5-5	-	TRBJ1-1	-	CASRLGRWRYTESFF	TGTGCCAGCAGATTGGGTCGGTGGAGGTACACTGAATCTTTCTTT
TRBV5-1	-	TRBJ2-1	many	CASSLDRKYEQFF	TGCGCCAGCAGCTTGGACCGGAAGTATGAGCAGTTCTTC
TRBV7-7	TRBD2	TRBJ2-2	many	CASSSGLAGDTGELFF	TGTGCCAGCAGCTCGGGACTAGCGGGAGACACCGGGGAGCTGTTTTTT
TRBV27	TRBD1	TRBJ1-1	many	CASANQGASEAFF	TGTGCCAGCGCCAACCAGGGGGCTTCTGAAGCTTTCTTT
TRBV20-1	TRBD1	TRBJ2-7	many	CSARRTGRREQYF	TGCAGTGCTAGAAGGACAGGACGTCGGGAGCAGTACTTC
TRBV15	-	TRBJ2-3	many	CATSRGDSTDTQYF	TGTGCCACCAGCCGGGGAGATAGTACGGATACGCAGTATTTT
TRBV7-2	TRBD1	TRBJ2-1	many	CASSLAQGVPYNEQFF	TGTGCCAGCAGCTTAGCCCAGGGGGTCCCCTACAATGAGCAGTTCTTC
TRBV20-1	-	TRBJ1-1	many	CSASPRSNTEAFF	TGCAGTGCTAGCCCCAGGAGCAACACTGAAGCTTTCTTT
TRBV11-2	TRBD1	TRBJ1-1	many	CASSLGLRDRTYEAFF	TGTGCCAGCAGCTTAGGCCTCCGGGACAGGACCTATGAAGCTTTCTTT